A selection of T cell receptor beta chains follows, all from one sample in a study of OX40 agonist ivuxolimab in advanced cancers. The repertoire was sequenced with immunoSEQ multiplex PCR; TCRdb's copy has only in-frame clones and lacks some. The table records roughly 60,000 clones, approximately 86% of them present only once. The sample here was CD4+ or CD8+ T cells sorted from blood, taken in a trial of the OX40 agonist ivuxolimab. The origin of the receptors is an adult with an advanced solid tumor such as melanoma, head and neck, liver or kidney cancer. Each CDR3 is given with its conserved first and last residue. Each record gives: J gene, V gene, clone size, D gene, CDR3 protein, CDR3 DNA. A D gene is named only where the DNA matches it firmly. Part of the rows lack a size; the others show once, few, many or a class for expanded clones.

>TRBJ2-3|TRBV9|NA|NA
CASSATDTQYF
TGTGCCAGCAGCGCCACAGATACGCAGTATTTT
>TRBJ2-6|TRBV5-1|NA|NA
CASSLGAEGGANVLTF
TGCGCCAGCAGCTTGGGTGCAGAGGGTGGGGCCAACGTCCTGACTTTC
>TRBJ2-2|TRBV11-2|NA|NA
CASSLDPSFSGELFF
TGTGCCAGCAGCTTAGATCCGTCGTTTTCCGGGGAGCTGTTTTTT
>TRBJ2-2|TRBV4-2|NA|TRBD1
CASSADRGRVNTGELFF
TGTGCCAGCAGCGCCGACAGGGGGAGGGTGAACACCGGGGAGCTGTTTTTT
>TRBJ1-4|TRBV29-1|few|NA
CSVSGREGKLFF
TGCAGCGTGTCCGGCCGCGAGGGAAAACTGTTTTTT
>TRBJ2-3|TRBV4-2|NA|NA
CASSPNADTQYF
TGTGCCAGCAGCCCGAACGCAGATACGCAGTATTTT
>TRBJ2-5|TRBV14|NA|NA
CASSQELRGQETQYF
TGTGCCAGCAGCCAAGAGCTGAGGGGGCAAGAGACCCAGTACTTC
>TRBJ2-2|TRBV5-4|NA|TRBD2
CASSPVASGDTGELFF
TGTGCCAGCAGCCCGGTGGCTAGCGGGGACACCGGGGAGCTGTTTTTT
>TRBJ2-1|TRBV5-1|NA|TRBD2
CASSPGGGGFNEQFF
TGCGCCAGCAGCCCCGGCGGGGGGGGGTTCAATGAGCAGTTCTTC
>TRBJ2-7|TRBV5-1|NA|NA
CASSIGESYEQYF
TGCGCCAGCAGCATAGGGGAATCCTACGAGCAGTACTTC
>TRBJ2-3|TRBV4-3|NA|NA
CASSQNVYTPDTQYF
TGCGCCAGCAGCCAAAACGTATACACTCCAGATACGCAGTATTTT
>TRBJ2-3|TRBV9|few|NA
CASSPLQGTDTQYF
TGTGCCAGCAGCCCCCTGCAGGGCACAGATACGCAGTATTTT
>TRBJ2-3|TRBV5-4|NA|TRBD2
CASSLAASGTGTDTQYF
TGTGCCAGCAGCTTGGCGGCTAGCGGGACCGGCACAGATACGCAGTATTTT
>TRBJ2-2|TRBV11-1|NA|NA
CATNTGVPPRELFF
TGTGCCACCAATACGGGGGTCCCTCCCCGGGAGCTGTTTTTT
>TRBJ2-7|TRBV5-1|NA|TRBD1
CASSLVGTGVQQYF
TGCGCCAGCAGCTTGGTGGGGACAGGGGTTCAGCAGTACTTC
>TRBJ1-6|TRBV4-2|NA|TRBD1
CASSLASGQGLGNSPLHF
TGTGCCAGCAGCTTGGCGTCAGGACAGGGGTTAGGGAATTCACCCCTCCACTTT
>TRBJ1-2|TRBV15|NA|NA
CATSRPGANYGYTF
TGTGCCACCAGCAGACCAGGAGCTAACTATGGCTACACCTTC
>TRBJ2-3|TRBV7-6|NA|NA
CASSLASTDTQYF
TGTGCCAGCAGCTTAGCTAGCACAGATACGCAGTATTTT
>TRBJ1-3|TRBV7-2|NA|NA
CASSYSGNTIYF
TGTGCCAGCAGCTACTCTGGAAACACCATATATTTT
>TRBJ1-1|TRBV7-8|NA|NA
CASSLEVGLPEAFF
TGTGCCAGCAGCTTGGAGGTCGGGCTTCCGGAGGCTTTCTTT
>TRBJ1-1|TRBV6-5|once|NA
CASSYQGGAFF
TGTGCCAGCAGTTACCAGGGAGGGGCTTTCTTT
>TRBJ1-6|TRBV7-9|once|NA
CASSLEQVGIPLHF
TGTGCCAGCAGCTTAGAACAGGTGGGGATACCCCTCCACTTT
>TRBJ1-5|TRBV2|NA|NA
CASSDSQPQHF
TGTGCCAGCAGTGATTCCCAGCCCCAGCATTTT
>TRBJ2-6|TRBV7-3|NA|NA
CASSLGPGANVLTF
TGTGCCAGCAGCTTAGGGCCTGGGGCCAACGTCCTGACTTTC
>TRBJ2-7|TRBV7-9|once|NA
CASSQSSTASGGRWYF
TGTGCCAGCAGCCAGTCCTCGACAGCCTCCGGAGGGAGGTGGTACTTC
>TRBJ1-6|TRBV5-4|NA|NA
CASSLDPADPSPLHF
TGTGCCAGCAGCTTGGATCCGGCAGACCCTTCACCCCTCCACTTT
>TRBJ2-4|TRBV5-1|NA|NA
CASSSAGLQNIQYF
TGCGCCAGCAGCTCCGCGGGACTCCAAAACATTCAGTACTTC
>TRBJ1-2|TRBV6-1|NA|NA
CASSPSKGRVGGYTF
TGTGCCAGCAGCCCCTCGAAAGGAAGGGTCGGAGGCTACACCTTC
>TRBJ2-7|TRBV18|NA|NA
CASRGGGIYEQYF
TGTGCCAGCAGAGGAGGGGGGATCTACGAGCAGTACTTC
>TRBJ1-1|TRBV5-4|NA|NA
CASSSRVESAEAFF
TGTGCCAGCAGCTCCCGGGTGGAGAGTGCTGAAGCTTTCTTT
>TRBJ1-5|TRBV2|NA|TRBD1
CASRAGGSNQPQHF
TGTGCCAGCAGGGCAGGGGGGAGCAATCAGCCCCAGCATTTT
>TRBJ1-6|TRBV7-9|NA|NA
CASSPQGGDSPLHF
TGTGCCAGCAGCCCCCAAGGGGGTGACTCACCCCTCCACTTT
>TRBJ2-2|TRBV5-8|NA|NA
CASSFGQLRTGELFF
TGTGCCAGCAGCTTCGGGCAGTTGAGGACCGGGGAGCTGTTTTTT
>TRBJ1-1|TRBV29-1|NA|NA
CSVTRTVLNTEAFF
TGCAGCGTTACCCGGACGGTTCTGAACACTGAAGCTTTCTTT
>TRBJ1-6|TRBV5-1|few|TRBD1
CASSSTGSDSPLHF
TGCGCCAGCAGCTCGACAGGGTCAGATTCACCCCTCCACTTT
>TRBJ1-5|TRBV7-2|NA|NA
CASSPTGKNQPQHF
TGTGCCAGCAGCCCCACAGGGAAGAATCAGCCCCAGCATTTT
>TRBJ2-5|TRBV5-1|NA|NA
CASSSPGREETQYF
TGCGCCAGCAGCTCTCCAGGCAGGGAAGAGACCCAGTACTTC
>TRBJ2-1|TRBV5-6|NA|NA
CASSLARGQGLAQFF
TGTGCCAGCAGCTTGGCCCGCGGGCAGGGTTTGGCCCAGTTCTTC
>TRBJ1-6|TRBV28|NA|NA
CASLGGSPLHF
TGTGCCAGTTTAGGAGGATCACCCCTCCACTTT
>TRBJ1-3|TRBV7-2|NA|TRBD1
CASLAEQGRGNTIYF
TGTGCCAGCCTTGCGGAACAGGGGAGGGGAAACACCATATATTTT
>TRBJ1-5|TRBV5-1|once|TRBD1
CASSSDGQGGLPQHF
TGCGCCAGCAGCTCGGATGGACAGGGGGGATTGCCCCAGCATTTT